What follows are 26 T cell receptor beta chains derived from one specimen sequenced in a study of T-cell reconstitution after alpha-beta-depleted transplantation in children. As it was prepared, the TCRbeta library received unique molecular identifiers. TCRdb ran MiXCR on the PCR reads and lists one entry per CDR3 protein. The profile shows hundreds of thousands of distinct CDR3 sequences, approximately 13% of them singletons. The sequencing used PBMCs, mostly from graft donor cells, collected 360 days after TCRalphabeta/CD19-depleted stem cell transplant. The receptors originated from a male patient under 18 who had a stem cell transplant for acute myeloid leukemia, so the T cells may come from the graft donor.

The chain couples TRBV20-1 to TRBJ2-7, with TRBD1 as a possible D gene (7 bases). Deletions cut 1 base from V and 6 bases from J, with 19 bases between. Germline CDR1 is DFQATT and CDR2 is SNEGSKA (reference sequence). The CDR3 contains 15 residues. CDR3 sequence: CSARALTGTGAEQYF. The CDR3 DNA is TGCAGTGCTAGAGCCCTGACAGGGACTGGGGCCGAGCAGTACTTC.

The chain has TRBV5-6 and TRBJ2-1; D could derive from TRBD1 or TRBD2 (5 bases each). Germline values: CDR1 SGHDT, CDR2 YYEEEE. The CDR3 contains 17 residues. The ends were cut back, 3 bases at V and 0 bases at J, with 16 bases in the middle. CDR3 residues: CASSSLTGTSSYNEQFF. DNA for the CDR3: TGTGCCAGCAGCTCTCTCACGGGGACGAGCTCCTACAATGAGCAGTTCTTC.

This clonotype was observed many times. This sequence joins TRBV28 and TRBJ2-7; 7 bases are a match to TRBD1. The ends lost 10 bases at V and 7 bases at J; junction bases unmatched: 13. The CDR3 runs to 13 residues. Germline loops: CDR1 MDHEN, CDR2 SYDVKM. The CDR3 reads CATGKGGAEEQYF. CDR3 bases: TGTGCCACCGGAAAAGGGGGCGCGGAGGAGCAGTACTTC.

The J gene is TRBJ2-7, the V gene TRBV5-5; 10 nucleotides agree with TRBD1. Germline V gives CDR1 SGHKS, CDR2 YYEKEE (reference sequence). The CDR3 is 18 residues long. With V trimmed by 1 base and J by 1 base, 11 bases remained unmatched. CDR3 amino acids: CASSLLGTGVFASYEQYF. The CDR3 DNA sequence: TGTGCCAGCAGCTTGTTGGGGACAGGGGTCTTCGCTTCCTACGAGCAGTACTTC.

The rearrangement links TRBV28 to TRBJ2-7; D is perhaps TRBD2 (5 bases). This CDR3 contains 12 residues. V was cut by 7 bases and J by 3 bases, with 10 bases left in between. Germline V gene data show CDR1 as MDHEN and CDR2 as SYDVKM. CDR3: CASTLRGYEQYF. CDR3 bases: TGTGCCAGCACTCTTCGGGGCTACGAGCAGTACTTC. The whole variable domain, remainder taken from reference TRBV28 and TRBJ2-7, is DVKVTQSSRYLVKRTGEKVFLECVQDMDHENMFWYRQDPGLGLRLIYFSYDVKMKEKGDIPEGYSVSREKKERFSLILESASTNQTSMYLCASTLRGYEQYFGPGTRLTVT.

The rearrangement joins TRBV9 to TRBJ2-4, with 10 bases fitting TRBD1. V dropped 4 bases and J dropped 0; count of bases not matched to a gene: 4. Germline V lookup: CDR1 SGDLS, CDR2 YYNGEE. The CDR3 runs 16 residues. The CDR3 loop reads CASSRTGGLAKNIQYF. CDR3 bases: TGTGCCAGCAGCCGGACAGGGGGACTAGCCAAAAACATTCAGTACTTC.

This clonotype was counted between two and nine times. The chain is built from TRBV5-1 and TRBJ2-3, with TRBD2 as a possible D gene (5 bases). Trimming shortened V by 6 bases and J by 0 bases, and 17 bases separated the two germline ends. Germline values: CDR1 SGHRS, CDR2 YFSETQ. CDR3 size: 16 residues. This CDR3 is CASTRTPRASTDTQYF. DNA of the CDR3: TGCGCCAGCACCCGGACCCCGAGGGCTAGCACAGATACGCAGTATTTT.

This clonotype was recorded at least ten times. The rearrangement uses TRBV14 and TRBJ2-5, with 9 bases fitting TRBD1. Looked up from germline, CDR1 is SGHDN and CDR2 is FVKESK. V dropped 0 bases and J dropped 1; count of bases not matched to a gene: 6. CDR3 size: 17 residues. The CDR3 loop is CASSQDLGTGFQETQYF. In nucleotides, the CDR3 is TGTGCCAGCAGCCAAGATTTAGGGACAGGGTTCCAAGAGACCCAGTACTTC.

This clonotype was picked up a small number of times. The J gene is TRBJ1-1, the V gene TRBV12-3 or TRBV12-4; D is undetermined. CDR3 length: 12 residues. Trimming removed 7 bases from V and 4 bases from J, with 10 bases in between. The CDR3 sequence: CASTDRFTEAFF. CDR3 DNA sequence: TGTGCCAGCACCGATAGGTTCACTGAAGCTTTCTTT.

This clonotype was picked up a small number of times. The V call is TRBV7-6, the J call TRBJ2-7; perhaps TRBD1 as D (5 bases). Trimming took off 1 base at V and 6 bases at J, with 13 bases between the two ends. In germline, CDR1 is SGHVS, CDR2 FNYEAQ. This CDR3 has 14 residues. The CDR3 DNA reads TGTGCCAGCAGCTTAGGGCCGGACAATGGCGAGCAGTACTTC. Protein product: CASSLGPDNGEQYF.

This clonotype was counted only a few times. The chain combines TRBV7-2 with TRBJ2-5; 7 bases match TRBD2. The germline gives CDR1 SGHTA, CDR2 FQGNSA. With V trimmed by 5 bases and J by 1 base, 4 bases remained unmatched. The CDR3 length is 14 residues. The CDR3 sequence is CASSRTSVQETQYF. The CDR3 coding sequence is TGTGCCAGCAGCCGAACTAGCGTCCAAGAGACCCAGTACTTC.

This clonotype was counted a few times. The rearrangement links TRBV20-1 to TRBJ1-5, with 10 bases lining up with TRBD1. J was trimmed by 5 bases and V by 6 bases; bases with no gene match: 4. The CDR3 is 13 amino acids. Germline values: CDR1 DFQATT, CDR2 SNEGSKA (reference sequence). CDR3 amino acids: CSAYGQGDQPQHF. The CDR3 nucleotides are TGCAGTGCCTATGGACAGGGGGATCAGCCCCAGCATTTT.

This clonotype was found a few times. The rearrangement joins TRBV11-3 to TRBJ2-5, with D maybe TRBD2 (5 bases). In germline, CDR1 is SGHNT, CDR2 YENEEA. The CDR3 is 17 amino acids. The V gene lost 5 bases and the J gene lost 3 bases, with 22 bases spanning the gap. The CDR3 sequence: CASSPGLGGLSEETQYF. CDR3 sequence (DNA): TGTGCCAGCAGCCCCGGACTTGGTGGACTTTCAGAAGAGACCCAGTACTTC.

This chain joins TRBV28 and TRBJ2-1; perhaps TRBD1 as D (6 bases). With 8 bases removed from V and 7 bases from J, the gap between germline ends came to 12 bases. The CDR3 length is 12 residues. CDR1 is MDHEN and CDR2 is SYDVKM in the germline V gene. The CDR3 protein is CASRDKVNEQFF. DNA for the CDR3: TGTGCCAGCCGGGACAAGGTAAATGAGCAGTTCTTC. The variable domain in full, with the rest retrieved from reference TRBV28 and TRBJ2-1, is DVKVTQSSRYLVKRTGEKVFLECVQDMDHENMFWYRQDPGLGLRLIYFSYDVKMKEKGDIPEGYSVSREKKERFSLILESASTNQTSMYLCASRDKVNEQFFGPGTRLTVL.

The CDR3 protein is CASSKANSGDSSGELFF. CDR3 nucleotide sequence: TGTGCCAGCAGCAAAGCCAATTCGGGGGATAGTTCTGGGGAGCTGTTTTTT. The chain is built from TRBV21-1 and TRBJ2-2; the D call of TRBD1 is as the table states it, not checked on the DNA. TRBV21-1 is marked as a pseudogene. The CDR3 loop spans 17 amino acids.

This clonotype was counted many times. The V call is TRBV12-3 or TRBV12-4, the J call TRBJ2-3; D may be TRBD1 (6 bases). The CDR3 contains 14 residues. Trimming removed 5 bases from V and 2 bases from J, with 11 bases in between. CDR3 DNA: TGTGCCAGCAGTCTAAGACAGGCCACAGATACGCAGTATTTT. Amino acid sequence: CASSLRQATDTQYF.

At least ten counts were recorded for this clonotype. The chain joins TRBV10-3 to TRBJ1-2; D possibly corresponds to TRBD1 (5 bases). CDR3 length: 17 amino acids. The V gene's germline CDR1 is ENHRY and CDR2 SYGVKD. Trimming removed 2 bases at V and 3 bases at J, with 19 bases between. The CDR3 DNA is TGTGCCATCAGTGAGCTTGATGGGGCTAACCCTCACTATGGCTACACCTTC. Protein sequence: CAISELDGANPHYGYTF.

The chain employs TRBV3-1 and TRBJ2-3; D uncertain. The CDR3 consists of 15 residues. Germline V gene sequence: CDR1 LGHDT, CDR2 YNNKEL (reference sequence). The V gene lost 3 bases and the J gene lost 3 bases, with 13 bases spanning the gap. CDR3: CASSHDPVATDTQYF. CDR3 DNA: TGTGCCAGCAGCCACGACCCGGTCGCGACAGATACGCAGTATTTT.

The chain uses TRBV19 and TRBJ2-3; TRBD1 aligns across 7 bases. J gave up 1 base and V 3 bases, and 1 base lay outside the gene matches. CDR1 is LNHDA and CDR2 is SQIVND in the germline V gene (reference sequence). The CDR3 sequence is 14 residues long. The CDR3 DNA reads TGTGCCAGTAGTATGCAGGGGGGCACAGATACGCAGTATTTT. It codes for CASSMQGGTDTQYF.

The chain carries TRBV10-3 and TRBJ2-7; D gene unclear. This CDR3 is 15 amino acids long. The V end was cut by 7 bases, the J end by 2 bases, with 18 bases between. Per the germline V gene, CDR1 is ENHRY and CDR2 is SYGVKD. The CDR3 here is CAITQGTTPTYEQYF. CDR3 DNA sequence: TGTGCCATCACCCAAGGAACCACTCCTACCTACGAGCAGTACTTC.

This chain connects TRBV5-1 to TRBJ2-5, with D possibly being TRBD1 (6 bases). CDR1 and CDR2 from the germline V gene are SGHRS and YFSETQ. V was cut by 4 bases and J by 2 bases, with 12 bases left in between. This CDR3 is built from 14 residues. This chain's CDR3 is CASSPTGYQETQYF. CDR3 DNA sequence: TGCGCCAGCAGCCCTACAGGGTATCAAGAGACCCAGTACTTC.

This clonotype was detected many times. V usage is TRBV12-3 or TRBV12-4 and J usage is TRBJ2-7; 10 positions match TRBD1. The CDR3 extends over 17 amino acids. V lost 3 bases, J lost 0 bases, and 8 bases stayed unmatched. The CDR3, as DNA: TGTGCCAGCAGTTTCCAGACCGGGACAGGGGACTCCTACGAGCAGTACTTC. This codes for CASSFQTGTGDSYEQYF.

This clonotype was seen more than once but under ten times. The rearrangement uses TRBV28 and TRBJ2-7, with D tentatively TRBD2 (7 bases). This CDR3 is built from 14 residues. Trimming cost V 6 bases and J 3 bases, with 15 bases left between them. Germline CDR1 and CDR2: MDHEN and SYDVKM. CDR3 in DNA: TGTGCCAGCAGGGCTCGGGGGGCTAACTACGAGCAGTACTTC. Translated: CASRARGANYEQYF.

This clonotype was detected only a few times. V is TRBV9 and J is TRBJ2-1, with 9 bases lining up with TRBD2. Germline V gene lookup returns CDR1 SGDLS and CDR2 YYNGEE. With V trimmed by 4 bases and J by 8 bases, 7 bases remained unmatched. This CDR3 region has 14 residues. CDR3 nucleotide sequence: TGTGCCAGCAGCCCAGCCGGGACTAGCTATGAGCAGTTCTTC. It yields the protein CASSPAGTSYEQFF.

This chain links TRBV15 with TRBJ1-1; D is perhaps TRBD1 (5 bases). Per germline, CDR1 LNHNV and CDR2 YYDKDF (reference sequence). There are 14 residues in the CDR3. The V end was cut by 2 bases, the J end by 4 bases, with 11 bases between. The CDR3 sequence: CATSRRDPGTEAFF. Written as DNA, the CDR3 is TGTGCCACCAGCAGAAGGGACCCTGGCACTGAAGCTTTCTTT.

This clonotype showed up just a few times. This sequence joins TRBV28 and TRBJ1-1, with D unclear. V was cut by 1 base and J by 4 bases, with 7 bases left in between. CDR1 and CDR2 from the germline V gene are MDHEN and SYDVKM. The CDR3 covers 13 residues. The CDR3 reads CASSLSEGTEAFF. CDR3 in DNA: TGTGCCAGCAGTTTATCCGAGGGCACTGAAGCTTTCTTT.